This TCR beta chain emerged from a study of control samples from healthy donors and cancer patients. Here immunoSEQ multiplex PCR was the method, and the copy in TCRdb shows in-frame clones only, minus some. The sample lists 200,000 or so clones, about 95% occurring once. CDR3 length: 13 residues. Germline V gives CDR1 MNHEY, CDR2 SVGAGI. V lost 0 bases and J 8 bases, leaving 10 bases between the germline ends. The chain employs TRBV6-5 and TRBJ1-1; D perhaps matches TRBD1 (5 bases). The specimen sequenced was blood. The sequence was collected from a man aged 45-65 years in good health. The CDR3 is CASSYSMRGEAFF. The CDR3, as DNA: TGTGCCAGCAGTTACTCGATGCGGGGGGAAGCTTTCTTT.